A single sample is the source of the 9 T cell receptor beta chains below, sequenced in a study of T cell changes during pregnancy in multiple sclerosis. Assay used: immunoSEQ multiplex PCR; TCRdb lists only in-frame clones, some missing. This sample carries 70,000 or so clones, more than 75% of them seen once, and the ten largest clones take 1.4%. The sample was peripheral blood, taken in the third trimester of pregnancy. These receptors were obtained from a female donor with multiple sclerosis, enrolled in a pregnancy study.

This chain uses TRBV5-1 with TRBJ1-1; 10 nucleotides line up with TRBD1. The CDR3 contains 12 residues. The junction had 4 bases not matched to a gene; V was cut back by 6 bases and J by 8 bases. Looked up from germline, CDR1 is SGHRS and CDR2 is YFSETQ. CDR3 DNA sequence: TGCGCCAGCAACAGGGACAGGGGAGAAGCTTTCTTT. Protein product: CASNRDRGEAFF.

The chain recombines TRBV9 with TRBJ1-5; 8 nucleotides align to TRBD1. The germline CDR1 and CDR2 sequences are SGDLS and YYNGEE. The CDR3 extends over 17 amino acids. After removal of 4 bases from V and 1 base from J, the junction contained 10 bases not matched to a gene. In nucleotides, the CDR3 is TGTGCCAGCAGCTTGGGACAGGTAGGTGAAAGCAATCAGCCCCAGCATTTT. Its protein product is CASSLGQVGESNQPQHF.

The V and J genes are TRBV29-1 and TRBJ1-1; D remains unclear. CDR3 size: 12 residues. Germline V gives CDR1 SQVTM, CDR2 ANQGSEA. V lost 5 bases, J lost 0 bases, and 7 bases lay in between. Here the CDR3 DNA reads TGCAGCGTTCTTACGGTGAACACTGAAGCTTTCTTT. It encodes CSVLTVNTEAFF.

This chain uses TRBV28 with TRBJ2-7; D gene unclear. The CDR3 spans 11 residues. The ends were cut back, 2 bases at V and 4 bases at J, with 3 bases in the middle. Looked up from germline, CDR1 is MDHEN and CDR2 is SYDVKM. DNA for the CDR3: TGTGCCAGCAGTTTACAATACGAGCAGTACTTC. It yields the protein CASSLQYEQYF.

The V call is TRBV5-4, the J call TRBJ1-1; the match to TRBD1 covers 9 bases. The CDR3 length is 15 residues. Germline loops: CDR1 SGHNT, CDR2 YYREEE (reference sequence). V lost 1 base to trimming and J lost 8 bases; unmatched junction nucleotides: 9. The CDR3 sequence: CASSLSRTGEEEAFF. The CDR3 coding sequence is TGTGCCAGCAGCTTGTCGCGGACAGGGGAGGAGGAAGCTTTCTTT.

The chain links TRBV6-6 to TRBJ1-1; 7 bases map to TRBD1. The CDR3 totals 16 residues. The J segment lost 1 base and the V segment lost 6 bases, leaving 11 bases of the junction unmatched. Germline CDR1 MNHNY, CDR2 SVGAGI (reference sequence). The CDR3 here is CASSTTGPWGNTEAFF. CDR3 bases: TGTGCCAGCAGCACGACAGGGCCGTGGGGGAACACTGAAGCTTTCTTT.

The chain uses TRBV19 and TRBJ2-1, with 9 bases aligning to TRBD1. J was trimmed by 10 bases and V by 5 bases; bases with no gene match: 12. The CDR3 consists of 15 residues. Germline V gene sequence: CDR1 LNHDA, CDR2 SQIVND (reference sequence). CDR3 in amino acids: CASSSLWDRVDEQFF. The CDR3 region has the DNA TGTGCCAGTAGTTCTTTGTGGGACAGGGTCGACGAGCAGTTCTTC.

This rearrangement joins TRBV6-5 to TRBJ1-1, with 10 bases identical to TRBD1. V trimming: 8 bases; J trimming: 1 base; junction bases outside the gene matches: 1. The V gene's germline CDR1 is MNHEY and CDR2 SVGAGI. The CDR3 loop spans 13 amino acids. CDR3 sequence (DNA): TGTGCCAGCGACAGGGGGCCGAACACTGAAGCTTTCTTT. This sequence encodes CASDRGPNTEAFF.

The chain recombines TRBV6-5 with TRBJ2-1; 7 bases fit TRBD1. The CDR3 spans 14 residues. Germline V gene data show CDR1 as MNHEY and CDR2 as SVGAGI. The V and J ends lost 0 bases and 12 bases, in that order; junction bases with no gene match: 8. CDR3 in DNA: TGTGCCAGCAGTTACTCGAGAGGGGGCAGGGTGCAGTTCTTC. It specifies CASSYSRGGRVQFF.